The 14 T cell receptor beta chains below come from one sample, sequenced in a study of cytomegalovirus exposure and HLA in healthy donors. Vbeta (60) and Jbeta (13) primers were used in the PCR. The assay was immunoSEQ multiplex PCR, and TCRdb's table has in-frame clones only and misses some. The sample has about 160,000 clones, and its top ten clones hold roughly 2%. The specimen was PBMCs. All receptors come from a man aged 25-45 years in good health and CMV-seronegative.

The chain employs TRBV7-8 and TRBJ1-1; a weak D match, TRBD1 (6 bases). CDR1 SGHVS and CDR2 FQNEAQ come from the germline V gene. The CDR3 has 13 residues. Trimming pared 5 bases from V and 5 bases from J, leaving 12 bases between. CDR3 sequence: CASSLGQGTEAFF. CDR3 DNA: TGTGCCAGCAGCCTCGGGCAGGGGACTGAAGCTTTCTTT.

The chain uses TRBV4-1 and TRBJ2-4; the D is unclear. The CDR3 is 16 amino acids. Between the trimmed V and J ends, which lost 0 bases and 0 bases, there was a span of 9 bases. Looked up from germline, CDR1 is MGHRA and CDR2 is YSYEKL. The CDR3 region is CASSQDDFVAKNIQYF. The CDR3 DNA is TGCGCCAGCAGCCAAGATGACTTCGTAGCCAAAAACATTCAGTACTTC.

This chain joins TRBV18 and TRBJ1-2, with D perhaps matching TRBD1 (6 bases). Germline V gene lookup returns CDR1 KGHSH and CDR2 LQKENI. CDR3 length equals 16 residues. Trimming left V 1 base short and J 5 bases short, with 17 bases between. The CDR3 region is CASSPRTGQNSYGYTF. Here the CDR3 DNA reads TGTGCCAGCTCACCACGTACCGGACAGAATAGTTATGGCTACACCTTC.

About this clone: Since the CDR3 does not end with the conserved phenylalanine or tryptophan, this likely comes from a read error. It is unclear where the CDR3 begins or ends on the DNA, so no DNA is shown, and the CDR3 is as TCRdb lists it. The chain recombines TRBV7-5 with TRBJ2-7; the D call TRBD2 from the table was never checked on the DNA. TRBV7-5 is recorded as a pseudogene. The CDR3 is 16 residues long, ends included. CDR3 protein: CVRSPGTSGRTDEQYL.

The V call is TRBV4-2, the J call TRBJ1-5; the match to TRBD1 covers 9 bases. Trimming cost V 0 bases and J 6 bases; bases outside gene matches: 12. This CDR3 contains 18 residues. CDR1 is LGHNA and CDR2 is YNFKEQ in the germline V gene. The DNA of the CDR3 is TGTGCCAGCAGCCAAGACCCTGGGACAGGGTATTTTGGTCAGCCCCAGCATTTT. Residues: CASSQDPGTGYFGQPQHF.

The gene calls are TRBV13 and TRBJ1-1, with D possibly being TRBD1 (5 bases). The CDR3 consists of 14 residues. Trimming took 4 bases from V and 4 from J, leaving 13 bases between them. Looked up from germline, CDR1 is PRHDT and CDR2 is FYEKMQ (reference sequence). For the CDR3, the DNA is TGTGCCAGCAGCTCAGTTCAGGGTGGCACTGAAGCTTTCTTT. It encodes CASSSVQGGTEAFF.

The V gene is TRBV5-1, the J gene TRBJ1-4; D call uncertain. The CDR3 loop spans 15 amino acids. The germline V gene has CDR1 SGHRS and CDR2 YFSETQ. V lost 3 bases, J lost 8 bases, and 17 bases lay in between. CDR3 sequence reads: CASSWTVGLEEKLFF. For the CDR3, the DNA is TGCGCCAGCAGCTGGACGGTAGGACTCGAAGAAAAACTGTTTTTT.

The chain recombines TRBV11-3 with TRBJ2-7, with 8 bases that match TRBD1. The CDR3 contains 14 residues. Germline-derived CDR1 and CDR2 are SGHNT and YENEEA. The V and J ends lost 6 bases and 5 bases, in that order; junction bases with no gene match: 9. This CDR3 is CASSPTGAQDEQYF. The CDR3 nucleotides read TGTGCCAGCAGTCCGACAGGGGCCCAGGACGAGCAGTACTTC.

This rearrangement joins TRBV11-3 to TRBJ2-7; D not resolved. Trimming took off 6 bases at V and 6 bases at J, with 21 bases between the two ends. This CDR3 has 15 residues. Per the germline V gene, CDR1 is SGHNT and CDR2 is YENEEA. The CDR3, as DNA: TGTGCCAGCAGGTTCCCCAGTCTCAGCGTTGGCGAGCAGTACTTC. Its protein is CASRFPSLSVGEQYF. Full variable domain (outside the CDR3, taken from reference TRBV11-3 and TRBJ2-7): EAGVVQSPRYKIIEKKQPVAFWCNPISGHNTLYWYLQNLGQGPELLIRYENEEAVDDSQLPKDRFSAERLKGVDSTLKIQPAELGDSAVYLCASRFPSLSVGEQYFGPGTRLTVT.

The chain links TRBV7-2 to TRBJ2-1; 8 bases map to TRBD2. The CDR3 totals 15 residues. The germline CDR1 and CDR2 sequences are SGHTA and FQGNSA. V lost 2 bases and J lost 9; bases outside the gene matches: 9. CDR3 sequence: CASSLRTGLAPEQFF. CDR3 nucleotide sequence: TGTGCCAGCAGCTTACGAACAGGACTAGCACCTGAGCAGTTCTTC.

The CDR3 is CASSLAGGGTGELFF. CDR3 nucleotides: TGTGCCAGCAGCTTGGCGGGAGGGGGGACCGGGGAGCTGTTTTTT. The V call is TRBV7-8, the J call TRBJ2-2, with 9 positions matching TRBD2. Trimming cost V 3 bases and J 5 bases; bases outside gene matches: 4. In germline, CDR1 is SGHVS, CDR2 FQNEAQ. This CDR3 region has 15 residues.

The chain couples TRBV7-8 to TRBJ1-1, with a possible D match to TRBD1 (6 bases). The germline V and J ends were trimmed by 4 bases and 2 bases, with 17 bases remaining between them. The CDR3 length is 16 residues. The germline CDR1 and CDR2 sequences are SGHVS and FQNEAQ. CDR3 protein: CASSSPTRGGNTEAFF. The DNA for the CDR3 is TGTGCCAGCAGCTCACCTACCAGGGGCGGAAACACTGAAGCTTTCTTT.

CDR3 nucleotide sequence: TGTGCCAGCAGTGGGGATAGGACAGGCAATGAGCAGTTCTTC. Its translation is CASSGDRTGNEQFF. This sequence joins TRBV6-4 and TRBJ2-1; 7 bases are shared with TRBD1. CDR1 MRHNA and CDR2 SNTAGT come from the germline V gene. CDR3 size: 14 residues. J gave up 6 bases and V 4 bases, and 6 bases lay outside the gene matches.

J is TRBJ1-5 and V is TRBV19; D is uncertain. Germline CDR1 reads LNHDA; CDR2 reads SQIVND (reference sequence). This CDR3 has 14 residues. Deletions cut 6 bases from V and 4 bases from J, with 13 bases between. This chain's CDR3 is CASRPTQENQPQHF. CDR3 coding DNA: TGTGCCAGTAGGCCCACTCAGGAAAATCAGCCCCAGCATTTT.